Presented here are 31 T cell receptor beta chains from one specimen sequenced in a study of T cells in Graves' hyperthyroidism and ophthalmopathy. RNA transcripts served as the template for amplifying TCR beta CDR3 regions. A first-round RT-PCR of the TCR CDR3 used the HTBI primer set. MiXCR, run by TCRdb on the multiplex PCR reads, gives a single entry per CDR3 protein. The sample yields about 360,000 distinct CDR3 sequences, approximately 13% seen once. The sample consisted of blood. The origin of the receptors is a woman aged 18-29 years with Graves' hyperthyroidism.

The chain couples TRBV12-3 or TRBV12-4 to TRBJ1-3; no definite D call. The germline V and J ends were trimmed by 6 bases and 0 bases, with 12 bases remaining between them. The CDR3 contains 15 residues. Written as DNA, the CDR3 is TGTGCCAGCAGGCAGACGGCGGTCTCTGGAAACACCATATATTTT. Translation gives CASRQTAVSGNTIYF.

Worth noting for this clonotype: A much larger clonotype is one base distant, so this may be a read error. The genes are TRBV5-5 and TRBJ1-2; 7 bases are a match to TRBD1. The CDR3 is 14 amino acids. Germline V gene lookup returns CDR1 SGHKS and CDR2 YYEKEE (reference sequence). The junction had 10 bases not matched to a gene; V was cut back by 5 bases and J by 6 bases. In DNA form, the CDR3 reads TGTGCCAGCAGAAACAGGGGATCTATCCATGGCTACACCTTC. The encoded protein is CASRNRGSIHGYTF.

This clonotype has a count of ten or more. V gene TRBV28 combines with J gene TRBJ1-2; 12 bases map to TRBD1. The CDR3 sequence is 16 residues long. The junction had 15 bases not matched to a gene; V was cut back by 8 bases and J by 8 bases. Germline-derived CDR1 and CDR2 are MDHEN and SYDVKM. The CDR3 spells CASGGQGASLAWGYTF. The CDR3 DNA reads TGTGCCAGCGGGGGACAGGGGGCTTCTCTGGCTTGGGGCTACACCTTC.

This clonotype was counted ten times or more. The CDR3 DNA reads as TGTGCCAGCAGCTTACCGACAGGGGGCTCCTACGAGCAGTACTTC. It encodes CASSLPTGGSYEQYF. The chain recombines TRBV7-2 with TRBJ2-7; 9 bases fit TRBD1. Germline lookup yields CDR1 SGHTA and CDR2 FQGNSA. There are 15 residues in the CDR3. V dropped 2 bases and J dropped 0; count of bases not matched to a gene: 2.

This clonotype was counted a few times. The chain carries TRBV5-6 and TRBJ2-3, with D perhaps matching TRBD1 (7 bases). The CDR3 length is 17 residues. V lost 6 bases and J 5 bases, leaving 25 bases between the germline ends. Germline V gene lookup returns CDR1 SGHDT and CDR2 YYEEEE. The CDR3 region is CASNWGSGGLGRDTQYF. In DNA form, the CDR3 reads TGTGCCAGCAACTGGGGATCAGGGGGGCTCGGGAGAGATACGCAGTATTTT.

The chain has TRBV7-2 and TRBJ2-7; a possible D gene is TRBD2 (5 bases). Germline CDR1 reads SGHTA; CDR2 reads FQGNSA. The CDR3 has 13 residues. V was shortened by 3 bases and J by 6 bases, with 12 bases between the two germline ends. This chain's CDR3 is CASSFRPGFEQYF. For the CDR3, the DNA is TGTGCCAGCAGCTTTCGACCGGGATTCGAGCAGTACTTC.

The sample holds a few counts of this clonotype. This may be a read error, as it is one base from a much larger clone. CDR3 sequence: CASSFRLGTQYF. CDR3 DNA sequence: TGTGCCAGCAGCTTCCGGCTTGGTACCCAGTACTTC. The chain carries TRBV11-1 and TRBJ2-5, with D hard to call. This CDR3 spans 12 amino acids. Germline V gene lookup returns CDR1 SGHAT and CDR2 FQDESV (reference sequence). The V end lost 3 bases, the J end lost 8 bases, and 10 bases lay between the germline ends.

This clonotype showed up many times. The rearrangement links TRBV28 to TRBJ1-1; no clear D. CDR3 size: 12 residues. V lost 3 bases and J lost 4, with 6 bases in between. Germline lookup yields CDR1 MDHEN and CDR2 SYDVKM. CDR3 loop: CASSLVLTEAFF. For the CDR3, the DNA is TGTGCCAGCAGTTTGGTTCTCACTGAAGCTTTCTTT.

This chain links TRBV9 with TRBJ2-1; possible D gene TRBD1, 6 bases. The CDR3 is made up of 15 amino acids. The germline V gene encodes CDR1 SGDLS and CDR2 YYNGEE. The V gene lost 6 bases and the J gene lost 0 bases, with 13 bases spanning the gap. CDR3 amino acids: CASTYRDNSYNEQFF. CDR3 bases: TGTGCCAGCACCTACCGGGACAACTCCTACAATGAGCAGTTCTTC. The variable domain in full, completed from reference TRBV9 and TRBJ2-1, reads DSGVTQTPKHLITATGQRVTLRCSPRSGDLSVYWYQQSLDQGLQFLIQYYNGEERAKGNILERFSAQQFPDLHSELNLSSLELGDSALYFCASTYRDNSYNEQFFGPGTRLTVL.

This clonotype occurred many times. V and J are TRBV5-5 and TRBJ2-3; D unresolved. The CDR3 is 16 amino acids. The V gene's germline CDR1 is SGHKS and CDR2 YYEKEE (reference sequence). V dropped 4 bases and J dropped 2 bases, with 17 bases sitting between them. CDR3 sequence reads: CASSLGSGSNTDTQYF. The DNA of the CDR3 is TGTGCCAGCAGCCTCGGTTCCGGGTCCAACACAGATACGCAGTATTTT.

This clonotype occurred a few times. The chain links TRBV4-3 to TRBJ2-2, with TRBD2 matching over 16 bases. From germline, CDR1 is LGHNA and CDR2 YSLEER. This CDR3 is 18 amino acids long. V lost 3 bases, J lost 2 bases, and 3 bases stayed unmatched. This CDR3 is CASSQGLAGGPNTGELFF. The DNA of the CDR3 is TGCGCCAGCAGCCAGGGACTAGCGGGAGGGCCAAACACCGGGGAGCTGTTTTTT.

In this sample, this clonotype turned up many times. The CDR3 DNA is TGTGCCAGCAGTGCACAGCGCTCTTCTAGCACAGATACGCAGTATTTT. It specifies CASSAQRSSSTDTQYF. The V call is TRBV25-1, the J call TRBJ2-3; D is ambiguous. Trimming left V 4 bases short and J 0 bases short, with 14 bases between. This CDR3 spans 16 amino acids. Germline V gene lookup returns CDR1 MGHDK and CDR2 SYGVNS.

This clonotype showed up many times. The rearrangement links TRBV6-1 to TRBJ1-1; D not certain. Germline loops: CDR1 MNHNS, CDR2 SASEGT. V was clipped by 3 bases and J by 1 base, with 12 bases between them. The CDR3 runs 15 residues. The CDR3 sequence: CASSDIGRRNTEAFF. The CDR3 DNA is TGTGCCAGCAGTGACATTGGACGTAGGAACACTGAAGCTTTCTTT.

There are many counts of this clonotype. V gene TRBV7-3 combines with J gene TRBJ2-5; D uncertain. Per the germline V gene, CDR1 is SGHTA and CDR2 is FQGTGA. This CDR3 is 13 amino acids long. Trimming took off 8 bases at V and 5 bases at J, with 15 bases between the two ends. The CDR3 nucleotides read TGTGCCAGCTGTAACCAGCGCGGTGAGACCCAGTACTTC. Its protein is CASCNQRGETQYF.

Ten or more counts support this clonotype. The V gene is TRBV12-3 or TRBV12-4, the J gene TRBJ1-1; D may be TRBD1 (5 bases). This CDR3 is 15 amino acids long. The V end was cut by 3 bases, the J end by 3 bases, with 14 bases between. CDR3 DNA: TGTGCCAGCAGTTTTGTTGGTTTAGGGGACACTGAAGCTTTCTTT. Translated, it gives CASSFVGLGDTEAFF.

The chain has TRBV7-9 and TRBJ1-5, with D tentatively TRBD1 (6 bases). This CDR3 region has 15 residues. Trimming shortened V by 5 bases and J by 1 base, and 12 bases separated the two germline ends. CDR1 SEHNR and CDR2 FQNEAQ come from the germline V gene (reference sequence). The CDR3 reads CASSPIGGSNQPQHF. CDR3 in DNA: TGTGCCAGCAGCCCGATAGGGGGGAGCAATCAGCCCCAGCATTTT.

This clonotype was seen repeatedly, ten times or more. The V gene is TRBV7-8, the J gene TRBJ2-4; no clear D gene. The CDR3 is 17 residues long. The V end lost 2 bases, the J end lost 3 bases, and 17 bases lay between the germline ends. Germline-derived CDR1 and CDR2 are SGHVS and FQNEAQ. The CDR3 nucleotides are TGTGCCAGCAGCTTACACGTTAATGGGTGGAGCAAAAACATTCAGTACTTC. Its protein product is CASSLHVNGWSKNIQYF.

This chain joins TRBV7-9 and TRBJ1-1; D not certain. The CDR3 contains 15 residues. V was shortened by 4 bases and J by 1 base, with 13 bases between the two germline ends. The V gene's germline CDR1 is SEHNR and CDR2 FQNEAQ (reference sequence). The CDR3 DNA is TGTGCCAGCAGCTACCAGGCCACAGAGAACACTGAAGCTTTCTTT. It translates to CASSYQATENTEAFF.

This clonotype was recorded a few times. V is TRBV4-2 and J is TRBJ2-5; a weak D match, TRBD1 (5 bases). This CDR3 is built from 16 residues. V shed 2 bases and J shed 3 bases, with 16 bases lying between them. Germline CDR1 LGHNA, CDR2 YNFKEQ. CDR3 bases: TGTGCCAGCAGCCAACATCACAGGACGGACAAAGAGACCCAGTACTTC. This codes for CASSQHHRTDKETQYF.

CDR3 nucleotide sequence: TGTGCCAGCAGCAACTACCTACTAGCGGGAGGGCCTTACGAGCAGTACTTC. Translation: CASSNYLLAGGPYEQYF. The rearrangement uses TRBV7-2 and TRBJ2-7; 13 nucleotides align to TRBD2. The CDR3 is 17 residues long. V lost 5 bases to trimming and J lost 4 bases; unmatched junction nucleotides: 11. The V gene's germline CDR1 is SGHTA and CDR2 FQGNSA.

At least ten counts were recorded for this clonotype. J is TRBJ1-1 and V is TRBV6-1; 9 positions match TRBD1. The germline V gene has CDR1 MNHNS and CDR2 SASEGT. Losses at the gene ends were 6 bases for V and 0 bases for J; bases not matched to a gene: 11. This CDR3 is 17 amino acids long. The CDR3 is CASSLLGTGRMNTEAFF. The DNA of the CDR3 is TGTGCCAGCAGCTTATTAGGGACAGGGAGGATGAACACTGAAGCTTTCTTT.

DNA for the CDR3: TGTGCCAGCAGTGCGACCTCACCCCTCCACTTT. Translated, it gives CASSATSPLHF. This rearrangement joins TRBV6-2 or TRBV6-3 to TRBJ1-6; no reliable D call. Trimming took 5 bases from V and 10 from J, leaving 6 bases between them. Per the germline V gene, CDR1 is MNHEY and CDR2 is SVGEGT. The CDR3 loop spans 11 amino acids.

In the case of this clonotype: The junction shows a germline mismatch at one end, possibly a read error. The chain links TRBV6-5 to TRBJ1-1; D is undetermined. This CDR3 spans 11 amino acids. Germline values: CDR1 MNHEY, CDR2 SVGAGI. CDR3 in DNA: TGTGCCAGCATTTACCGTGAGGAAGCTTTCTTT. This gives the protein CASIYREEAFF.

This clonotype was seen ten or more times. The V gene is TRBV28, the J gene TRBJ1-2; TRBD1 aligns across 10 bases. The V gene end was trimmed by 7 bases and the J gene end by 6 bases; junction bases not matched to a gene: 11. Germline V gene data show CDR1 as MDHEN and CDR2 as SYDVKM. The CDR3 totals 15 residues. The CDR3 DNA reads as TGTGCCAGCAATACTGACGGGACAGGGGACGATGGCTACACCTTC. Protein sequence: CASNTDGTGDDGYTF.

This rearrangement joins TRBV28 to TRBJ1-5, with 7 bases matching TRBD1. Germline trimming cut 6 bases from V and 2 bases from J; bases unmatched to any gene: 4. Per germline, CDR1 MDHEN and CDR2 SYDVKM. The CDR3 has 14 residues. The CDR3 DNA reads TGTGCCAGCAGCACAGGGGCGGGCAATCAGCCCCAGCATTTT. Its protein is CASSTGAGNQPQHF.

This clonotype was observed many times. The chain carries TRBV28 and TRBJ1-4, with TRBD1 matching over 7 bases. The germline CDR1 and CDR2 sequences are MDHEN and SYDVKM. The CDR3 runs 17 residues. V lost 4 bases, J lost 7 bases, and 15 bases stayed unmatched. The DNA for the CDR3 is TGTGCCAGCAGTTCCCCCCAGACAGGGTCGGACCTTGAAAAACTGTTTTTT. Amino acids: CASSSPQTGSDLEKLFF.

The sample holds many counts of this clonotype. V gene TRBV30 combines with J gene TRBJ1-4; tentative D call: TRBD1 (5 bases). Trimming cost V 5 bases and J 0 bases, with 13 bases left between them. This CDR3 region has 15 residues. CDR1 is GTSNPN, CDR2 SVGIG, per germline (reference sequence). The CDR3 region is CAWDSETPTNEKLFF. CDR3 DNA: TGTGCCTGGGACAGTGAAACCCCAACTAATGAAAAACTGTTTTTT. Using reference TRBV30 and TRBJ1-4 for the parts outside the CDR3, the full variable domain is SQTIHQWPATLVQPVGSPLSLECTVEGTSNPNLYWYRQAAGRGLQLLFYSVGIGQISSEVPQNLSASRPQDRQFILSSKKLLLSDSGFYLCAWDSETPTNEKLFFGSGTQLSVL.

Ten or more counts support this clonotype. The J gene is TRBJ2-7, the V gene TRBV7-2; D gene ambiguous. Trimming took off 5 bases at V and 5 bases at J, with 13 bases between the two ends. The CDR3 runs 13 residues. Germline V lookup: CDR1 SGHTA, CDR2 FQGNSA. Here the CDR3 DNA reads TGTGCCAGCAGCCGCTATTCAGGTGACGAGCAGTACTTC. This encodes CASSRYSGDEQYF.

There are many counts of this clonotype. This chain uses TRBV19 with TRBJ1-5; 7 positions agree with TRBD1. CDR1 and CDR2 from the germline V gene are LNHDA and SQIVND (reference sequence). This CDR3 has 14 residues. The V and J ends lost 7 bases and 1 base, in that order; junction bases with no gene match: 4. The DNA of the CDR3 is TGTGCCAGTACCCCGGACAGGAGCAATCAGCCCCAGCATTTT. Encoded protein: CASTPDRSNQPQHF. The full variable domain, its missing parts supplied by reference TRBV19 and TRBJ1-5, is DGGITQSPKYLFRKEGQNVTLSCEQNLNHDAMYWYRQDPGQGLRLIYYSQIVNDFQKGDIAEGYSVSREKKESFPLTVTSAQKNPTAFYLCASTPDRSNQPQHFGDGTRLSIL.

This clonotype was recorded many times. An end of the junction does not agree with germline; a read error may underlie this. The chain links TRBV6-1 to TRBJ2-5; D ambiguous. The CDR3 has 16 residues. Germline V gives CDR1 MNHNS, CDR2 SASEGT. CDR3 nucleotide sequence: TGTGCCAGCTTGAGTCAGCCCCAATCCCTCCAAGAAACCCAGTACTTC. Translation gives CASLSQPQSLQETQYF.

This clonotype was counted at least ten times. This chain links TRBV28 with TRBJ2-1; 9 bases match TRBD1. Germline V gene data show CDR1 as MDHEN and CDR2 as SYDVKM. V shed 1 base and J 5 bases; nucleotides not matched to a gene: 12. CDR3 length: 18 residues. The CDR3 is CASSLLFLGGTGHNEQFF. DNA for the CDR3: TGTGCCAGCAGTTTATTGTTTCTAGGCGGGACAGGGCACAATGAGCAGTTCTTC.